This note documents a single T cell receptor (beta chain) sequence. Using immunoSEQ multiplex PCR, the repertoire was profiled, and TCRdb retains in-frame clones only, with some absent. The sample lists around 100,000 clones, 80% occurring once. The entry originates in a study of blood T cell repertoires in COVID-19. The V segment lost 0 bases and the J segment 3 bases; nucleotides outside the gene matches: 3. Germline CDR1 SGHAT, CDR2 FQNNGV. This CDR3 spans 15 amino acids. The source material was peripheral blood. The rearrangement joins TRBV11-2 to TRBJ1-1; 8 bases fit TRBD1. This receptor was obtained from a man between 70 and 80 years old with active or convalescent COVID-19. DNA of the CDR3: TGTGCCAGCAGCTTAGATAGGGACAGGTACACTGAAGCTTTCTTT. Its protein is CASSLDRDRYTEAFF. Drawing the rest from reference TRBV11-2 and TRBJ1-1, the complete variable domain is EAGVAQSPRYKIIEKRQSVAFWCNPISGHATLYWYQQILGQGPKLLIQFQNNGVVDDSQLPKDRFSAERLKGVDSTLKIQPAKLEDSAVYLCASSLDRDRYTEAFFGQGTRLTVV.